These 7 T cell receptor beta chains were sequenced from one sample in a study of blood T cell repertoires in COVID-19. Here immunoSEQ multiplex PCR was the method, and the copy in TCRdb shows in-frame clones only, minus some. The sample holds 55,000 to 85,000 clones, 65% to 80% seen once. What was sequenced was peripheral blood. Every receptor here comes from a man between 60 and 70 years old with active or convalescent COVID-19.

This chain uses TRBV10-3 with TRBJ1-2; D unresolved. V gave up 2 bases and J gave up 8 bases, with 9 bases separating them. CDR1 is ENHRY and CDR2 is SYGVKD in the germline V gene. The CDR3 spans 12 residues. CDR3 protein: CAISERETGYTF. In nucleotides, the CDR3 is TGTGCCATCAGTGAGAGAGAGACAGGCTACACCTTC.

The chain combines TRBV2 with TRBJ1-1, with D possibly TRBD1 on 5 matching bases. Germline lookup yields CDR1 SNHLY and CDR2 FYNNEI. This CDR3 contains 12 residues. V shed 7 bases and J shed 4 bases, with 10 bases lying between them. The CDR3 reads CASNSRATEAFF. The CDR3, as DNA: TGTGCCAGCAACAGCAGGGCCACTGAAGCTTTCTTT.

The chain joins TRBV7-8 to TRBJ1-3; D remains ambiguous. The germline V gene encodes CDR1 SGHVS and CDR2 FQNEAQ. The germline V and J ends were trimmed by 2 bases and 1 base, with 6 bases remaining between them. The CDR3 is made up of 14 amino acids. CDR3 in DNA: TGTGCCAGCAGCTTAAGCGAGTCTGGAAACACCATATATTTT. Its translation is CASSLSESGNTIYF. Drawing the rest from reference TRBV7-8 and TRBJ1-3, the complete variable domain is GAGVSQSPRYKVAKRGQDVALRCDPISGHVSLFWYQQALGQGPEFLTYFQNEAQLDKSGLPSDRFFAERPEGSVSTLKIQRTQQEDSAVYLCASSLSESGNTIYFGEGSWLTVV.

The chain is built from TRBV15 and TRBJ1-1; TRBD1 matches at 9 bases. This CDR3 region has 15 residues. Germline values: CDR1 LNHNV, CDR2 YYDKDF (reference sequence). V gave up 2 bases and J gave up 1 base; unmatched junction bases: 2. CDR3 amino acids: CATSRPGQGNTEAFF. In DNA, the CDR3 is TGTGCCACCAGCAGACCGGGACAGGGGAACACTGAAGCTTTCTTT.

The chain links TRBV10-3 to TRBJ2-2, with 8 bases that match TRBD1. Germline assignment: CDR1 ENHRY and CDR2 SYGVKD. Unmatched junction bases numbered 15, after V lost 10 bases and J lost 5 bases. This CDR3 contains 16 residues. The CDR3 region is CATLKGPDRATGELFF. In nucleotides, the CDR3 is TGTGCCACTCTCAAAGGGCCGGACAGGGCGACCGGGGAGCTGTTTTTT.

The chain has TRBV6-5 and TRBJ2-3; 10 bases align to TRBD2. CDR3 length: 16 amino acids. With V trimmed by 2 bases and J by 4 bases, 6 bases remained unmatched. CDR1 and CDR2 (germline): MNHEY, SVGAGI. CDR3: CASSYAPSGGPDTQYF. The CDR3 nucleotides read TGTGCCAGCAGTTACGCGCCTAGCGGGGGCCCAGATACGCAGTATTTT.

The chain has TRBV11-2 and TRBJ1-2; 7 bases align to TRBD1. Germline V gene lookup returns CDR1 SGHAT and CDR2 FQNNGV. After removal of 5 bases from V and 4 bases from J, the junction contained 16 bases not matched to a gene. The CDR3 covers 17 residues. In nucleotides, the CDR3 is TGTGCCAGCAGCCCAACCGGGACAGCAAGAAACCTCTATGGCTACACCTTC. It translates to CASSPTGTARNLYGYTF. The variable domain in full, with the rest retrieved from reference TRBV11-2 and TRBJ1-2, is EAGVAQSPRYKIIEKRQSVAFWCNPISGHATLYWYQQILGQGPKLLIQFQNNGVVDDSQLPKDRFSAERLKGVDSTLKIQPAKLEDSAVYLCASSPTGTARNLYGYTFGSGTRLTVV.